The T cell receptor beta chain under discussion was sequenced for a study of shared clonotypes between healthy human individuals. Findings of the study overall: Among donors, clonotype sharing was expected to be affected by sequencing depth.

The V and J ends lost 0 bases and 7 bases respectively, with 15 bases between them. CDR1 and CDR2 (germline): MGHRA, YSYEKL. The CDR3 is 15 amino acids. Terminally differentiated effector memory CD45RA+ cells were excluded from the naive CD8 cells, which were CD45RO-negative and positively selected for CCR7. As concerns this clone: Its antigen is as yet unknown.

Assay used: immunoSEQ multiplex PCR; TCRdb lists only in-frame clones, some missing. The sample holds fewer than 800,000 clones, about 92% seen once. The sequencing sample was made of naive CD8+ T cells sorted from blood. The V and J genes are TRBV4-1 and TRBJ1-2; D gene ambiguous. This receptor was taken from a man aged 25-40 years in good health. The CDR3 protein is CASSQDDRDWGGYTF. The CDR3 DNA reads TGCGCCAGCAGCCAAGACGACCGAGACTGGGGTGGCTACACCTTC.